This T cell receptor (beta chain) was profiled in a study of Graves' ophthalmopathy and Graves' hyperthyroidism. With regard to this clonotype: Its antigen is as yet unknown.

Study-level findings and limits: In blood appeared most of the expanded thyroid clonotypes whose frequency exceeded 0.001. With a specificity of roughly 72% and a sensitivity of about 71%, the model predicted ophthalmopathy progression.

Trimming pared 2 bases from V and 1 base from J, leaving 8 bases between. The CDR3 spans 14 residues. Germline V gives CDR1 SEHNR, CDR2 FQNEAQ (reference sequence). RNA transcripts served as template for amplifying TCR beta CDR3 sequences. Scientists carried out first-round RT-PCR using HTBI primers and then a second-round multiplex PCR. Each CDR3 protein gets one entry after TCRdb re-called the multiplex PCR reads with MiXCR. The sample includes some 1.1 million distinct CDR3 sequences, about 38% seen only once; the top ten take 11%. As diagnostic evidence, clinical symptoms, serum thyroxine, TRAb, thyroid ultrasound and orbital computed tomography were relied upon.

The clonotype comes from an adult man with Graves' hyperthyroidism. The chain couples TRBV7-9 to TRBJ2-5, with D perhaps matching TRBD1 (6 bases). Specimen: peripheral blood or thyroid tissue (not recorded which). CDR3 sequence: CASSLHRAQETQYF. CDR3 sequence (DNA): TGTGCCAGCAGCTTACACAGGGCCCAAGAGACCCAGTACTTC.